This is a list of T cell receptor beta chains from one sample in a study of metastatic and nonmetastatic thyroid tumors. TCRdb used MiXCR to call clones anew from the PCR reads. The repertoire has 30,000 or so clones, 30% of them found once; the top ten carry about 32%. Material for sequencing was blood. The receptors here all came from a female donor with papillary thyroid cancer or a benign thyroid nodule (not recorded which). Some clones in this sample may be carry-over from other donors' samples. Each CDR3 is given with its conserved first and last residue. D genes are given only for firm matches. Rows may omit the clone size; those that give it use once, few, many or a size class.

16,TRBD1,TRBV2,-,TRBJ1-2,CASKGQGGGFGSGYTF,TGTGCCAGCAAGGGACAGGGAGGAGGATTTGGTTCCGGCTACACCTTC
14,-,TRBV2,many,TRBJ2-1,CASGLWAQENEQFF,TGTGCCAGCGGTCTTTGGGCGCAAGAAAATGAGCAGTTCTTC
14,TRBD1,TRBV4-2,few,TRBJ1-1,CASAGTGANTEAFF,TGTGCCAGCGCTGGGACAGGGGCGAACACTGAAGCTTTCTTT
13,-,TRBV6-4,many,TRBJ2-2,CASRETDTGELFF,TGTGCCAGCAGAGAAACAGACACCGGGGAGCTGTTTTTT
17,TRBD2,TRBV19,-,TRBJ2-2,CASKSLAVHQLTWELFF,TGTGCCAGTAAGAGCCTAGCGGTACATCAACTCACCTGGGAGCTGTTTTTT
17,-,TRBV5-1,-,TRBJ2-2,CASSSTQGALNTGELFF,TGCGCCAGCAGCTCCACACAGGGTGCCTTGAACACCGGGGAGCTGTTTTTT
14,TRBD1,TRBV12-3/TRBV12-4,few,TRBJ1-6,CVSRCGTDNSPLHF,TGTGTCAGCAGGTGTGGGACAGATAATTCACCCCTCCACTTT
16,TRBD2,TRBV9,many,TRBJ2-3,CASSVVPAGGEDTQYF,TGTGCCAGCAGCGTAGTCCCAGCGGGAGGAGAAGATACGCAGTATTTT
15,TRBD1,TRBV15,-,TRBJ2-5,CATSIYRQGAETQYF,TGTGCCACCAGCATATACCGACAGGGGGCAGAGACCCAGTACTTC
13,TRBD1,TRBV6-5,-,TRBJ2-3,CASRLGTADSQYF,TGTGCCAGCAGACTCGGGACAGCAGATAGTCAGTATTTT
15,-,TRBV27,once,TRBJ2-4,CASRPNGPAKRIQYF,TGTGCCAGCAGACCGAACGGGCCAGCCAAAAGAATTCAGTACTTC
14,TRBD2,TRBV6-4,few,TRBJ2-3,CASSDEGGTDTQYF,TGTGCCAGCAGTGACGAGGGAGGGACAGATACGCAGTATTTT
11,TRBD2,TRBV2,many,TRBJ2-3,CAGGEGDTQYF,TGTGCCGGGGGGGAGGGCGATACGCAGTATTTT
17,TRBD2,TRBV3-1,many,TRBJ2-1,CASSQELAGGPSNEQFF,TGTGCCAGCAGCCAAGAATTGGCGGGAGGGCCTAGTAATGAGCAGTTCTTC
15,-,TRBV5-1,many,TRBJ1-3,CASSLFSSSVYTIYF,TGCGCCAGCAGCTTGTTTTCCAGCAGTGTATACACCATATATTTT
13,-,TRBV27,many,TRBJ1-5,CASSLSLGQPQHF,TGTGCCAGCAGTTTATCTCTTGGGCAGCCCCAGCATTTT
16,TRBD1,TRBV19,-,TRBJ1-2,CASRPPGTSGGYGYTF,TGTGCCAGTAGACCTCCCGGGACCTCAGGGGGCTATGGCTACACCTTC
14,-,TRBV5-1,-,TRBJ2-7,CASSSVTAGLEQYF,TGCGCCAGTAGCTCGGTGACAGCTGGGCTGGAGCAGTACTTC
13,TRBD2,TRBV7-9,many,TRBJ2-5,CASSLGTSATQYF,TGTGCCAGCAGCTTAGGGACTAGCGCGACCCAGTACTTC
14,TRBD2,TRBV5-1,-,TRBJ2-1,CASRAGLAGGGPFF,TGCGCCAGCAGGGCGGGACTAGCGGGAGGAGGTCCGTTCTTC
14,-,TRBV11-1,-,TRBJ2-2,CASSRDIYTGELFF,TGTGCCAGCAGCCGTGACATCTACACCGGGGAGCTGTTTTTT
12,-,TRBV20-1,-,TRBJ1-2,CRGGGGDYGYTF,TGCAGAGGGGGTGGGGGAGATTATGGCTACACCTTC
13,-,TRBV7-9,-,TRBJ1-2,CASGGEVGYGYPF,TGTGCCAGCGGGGGAGAGGTTGGCTATGGCTACCCCTTC
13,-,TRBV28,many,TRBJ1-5,CASREFSNQPQHF,TGTGCCAGCAGAGAATTCAGCAATCAGCCCCAGCATTTT
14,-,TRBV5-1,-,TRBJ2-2,CASSFRWGSGELFF,TGCGCCAGCAGCTTTAGATGGGGTTCTGGGGAGCTGTTTTTT
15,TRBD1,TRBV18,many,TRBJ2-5,CASSRTGVAQETQYF,TGTGCCAGCTCAAGAACAGGGGTTGCCCAAGAGACCCAGTACTTC
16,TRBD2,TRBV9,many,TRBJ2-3,CASSPGLASSTDTQYF,TGTGCCAGCAGCCCCGGACTAGCGTCTAGCACAGATACGCAGTATTTT
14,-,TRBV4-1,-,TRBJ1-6,CASSQVVAYSPLHF,TGCGCCAGCAGCCAAGTAGTTGCATATTCACCCCTCCACTTT
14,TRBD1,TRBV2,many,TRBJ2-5,CASSGTGGAETQYF,TGTGCCAGCAGTGGGACAGGGGGCGCGGAGACCCAGTACTTC
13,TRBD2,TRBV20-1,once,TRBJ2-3,CSAKAGGPNTQYF,TGCAGTGCAAAAGCGGGAGGGCCGAATACGCAGTATTTT
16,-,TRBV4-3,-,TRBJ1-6,CASSPHRTENNSPLHF,TGCGCCAGCAGCCCCCATAGGACAGAAAATAATTCACCCCTCCACTTT
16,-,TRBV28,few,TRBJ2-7,CSSSSTLDANGSGQYF,TGTTCCAGCAGTTCTACCCTAGATGCTAACGGGAGTGGGCAGTACTTC
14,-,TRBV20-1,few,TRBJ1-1,CSARDAGAWTEAFF,TGCAGTGCTAGAGATGCGGGGGCATGGACTGAAGCTTTCTTT
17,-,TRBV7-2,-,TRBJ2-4,CASSGHRGQGAKNIQYF,TGTGCCAGCAGCGGGCATCGAGGGCAAGGGGCCAAAAACATTCAGTACTTC
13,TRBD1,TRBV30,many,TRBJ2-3,CAFSGQGLGTQYF,TGTGCCTTTTCGGGACAGGGTCTAGGTACGCAGTATTTT
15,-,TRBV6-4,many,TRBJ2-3,CASSDRPDSTDTQYF,TGTGCCAGCAGTGACAGGCCCGATTCCACAGATACGCAGTATTTT
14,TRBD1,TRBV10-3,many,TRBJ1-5,CAIDRTGGNQPQHF,TGTGCCATCGACCGGACAGGGGGCAATCAGCCCCAGCATTTT
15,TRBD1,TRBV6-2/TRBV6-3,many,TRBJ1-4,CASRASGTGTEKLFF,TGTGCCAGCAGAGCATCCGGGACAGGGACTGAAAAACTGTTTTTT
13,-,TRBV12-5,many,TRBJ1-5,CASGSGRGQPQHF,TGTGCTAGTGGTTCCGGCCGGGGTCAGCCCCAGCATTTT
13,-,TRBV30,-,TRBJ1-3,CACQKAHGNTIYF,TGTGCCTGCCAAAAGGCCCACGGAAACACCATATATTTT
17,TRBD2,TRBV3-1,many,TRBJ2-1,CASSQRVAGPSYNEQFF,TGTGCCAGCAGCCAACGTGTAGCGGGACCTTCCTACAATGAGCAGTTCTTC
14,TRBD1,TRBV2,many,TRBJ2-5,CASSGTGSGETQYF,TGTGCCAGCAGTGGGACAGGGTCGGGTGAGACCCAGTACTTC
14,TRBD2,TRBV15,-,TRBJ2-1,CATRGTSGANEQFF,TGTGCCACCCGGGGGACTAGCGGGGCAAATGAGCAGTTCTTC
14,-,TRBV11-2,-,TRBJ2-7,CASSPGQSGNEQYF,TGTGCCAGCAGCCCAGGACAGTCCGGGAACGAGCAGTACTTC
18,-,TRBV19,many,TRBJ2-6,CASSDGSRASSGANVLTF,TGTGCCAGTAGCGACGGGAGTAGAGCCTCCTCTGGGGCCAACGTCCTGACCTTC
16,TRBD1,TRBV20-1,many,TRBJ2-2,CSARRPDRAQSGELFF,TGCAGTGCTAGACGCCCAGACAGGGCTCAATCCGGGGAGCTGTTTTTT
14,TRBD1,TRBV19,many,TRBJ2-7,CASSMIGTGNEQYF,TGTGCCAGTAGTATGATCGGGACAGGGAACGAGCAGTACTTC
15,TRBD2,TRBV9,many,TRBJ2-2,CASSGLAQNTGELFF,TGTGCCAGCAGCGGACTAGCGCAGAACACCGGGGAGCTGTTTTTT
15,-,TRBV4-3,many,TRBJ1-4,CASSQGFTSNEKLFF,TGCGCCAGCAGCCAAGGTTTTACTTCTAATGAAAAACTGTTTTTT
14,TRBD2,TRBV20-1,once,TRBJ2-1,CSANSGTSGNEQFF,TGCAGTGCTAACTCCGGGACTAGCGGCAATGAGCAGTTCTTC
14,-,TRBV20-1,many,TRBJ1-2,CSALTGTANYGYTF,TGCAGTGCGTTAACCGGGACGGCTAACTATGGCTACACCTTC
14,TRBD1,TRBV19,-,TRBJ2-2,CASTLGQATGELFF,TGTGCCAGTACCCTAGGACAGGCCACCGGGGAGCTGTTTTTT
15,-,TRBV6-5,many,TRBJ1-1,CASSYSITVNTEAFF,TGTGCCAGCAGTTACTCGATCACGGTGAACACTGAAGCTTTCTTT